These 14 T cell receptor beta chains share one sample of origin, sequenced in a study of cytomegalovirus exposure and HLA in healthy donors. PCR was performed using 60 Vbeta and 13 Jbeta primers. Measured with immunoSEQ multiplex PCR; TCRdb has only the in-frame clones, and not every one. The table records some 100,000 clones, about 80% of them present only once. Sequenced material: PBMCs. Receptors originate from a woman in her forties or fifties in good health and CMV-seropositive.

This chain uses TRBV6-6 with TRBJ1-1, with D unresolved. Trimming left V 2 bases short and J 6 bases short, with 13 bases between. Germline V gene sequence: CDR1 MNHNY, CDR2 SVGAGI (reference sequence). The CDR3 consists of 14 residues. Here the CDR3 reads CASSYPASEAEAFF. CDR3 sequence (DNA): TGTGCCAGCAGTTACCCCGCTTCGGAGGCTGAAGCTTTCTTT.

This clone was counted only a few times. The V call is TRBV6-5, the J call TRBJ2-2, with 13 bases identical to TRBD2. Germline CDR1 is MNHEY and CDR2 is SVGAGI. The CDR3 is made up of 14 amino acids. The trim removed 7 bases at V and 6 bases at J, leaving 2 bases unmatched. CDR3 sequence (DNA): TGTGCCAGCATCGGACTAGCGGGGGCCGGGGAGCTGTTTTTT. This translates into CASIGLAGAGELFF.

The chain couples TRBV7-2 to TRBJ1-5; D gene unclear. Germline V gene sequence: CDR1 SGHTA, CDR2 FQGNSA. This CDR3 region has 13 residues. Trimming took 3 bases from V and 4 from J, leaving 7 bases between them. CDR3 loop: CASSLRANQPQHF. In DNA, the CDR3 is TGTGCCAGCAGCTTGAGGGCTAATCAGCCCCAGCATTTT.

With respect to this clone: This may be a read error: a much more frequent sequence differs by one nucleotide. Because the CDR3 is missing its conserved closing phenylalanine or tryptophan, this is likely a read error. The rearrangement links TRBV29-1 to TRBJ2-7; 8 nucleotides line up with TRBD2. The V gene end was trimmed by 6 bases and the J gene end by 0 bases; junction bases not matched to a gene: 4. This CDR3 is built from 13 residues. Germline V CDR1 and CDR2: SQVTM, ANQGSEA. The CDR3 sequence: CSVRSGSSYEQYC. CDR3 nucleotides: TGCAGCGTGAGGAGCGGGAGCTCCTACGAGCAGTACTGC.

The chain combines TRBV5-1 with TRBJ2-2; no firm D call. The CDR3 runs 15 residues. The V gene lost 0 bases and the J gene lost 1 base, with 7 bases spanning the gap. Germline V gene sequence: CDR1 SGHRS, CDR2 YFSETQ. The CDR3 reads CASSLEAGNTGELFF. The CDR3 coding sequence is TGCGCCAGCAGCTTGGAAGCAGGGAACACCGGGGAGCTGTTTTTT.

CDR3 sequence reads: CASSSWDRGPYGYTF. The CDR3 DNA sequence: TGTGCCAGCAGCTCCTGGGACAGGGGGCCCTATGGCTACACCTTC. The chain couples TRBV5-4 to TRBJ1-2, with TRBD1 matching over 12 bases. V was pared by 3 bases and J by 4 bases, with 4 bases of the junction left unmatched. Germline V CDR1 and CDR2: SGHNT, YYREEE (reference sequence). This CDR3 has 15 residues.

With regard to this clone: Sequence at one end of the junction differs from germline and may be a read error. J is TRBJ2-4 and V is TRBV7-2; D possibly corresponds to TRBD1 (7 bases). Germline V gene data show CDR1 as SGHTA and CDR2 as FQGNSA. The CDR3 consists of 15 residues. CDR3 sequence reads: CASSLDGGRGNSQYF. The CDR3 coding sequence is TGTGCCAGCAGCTTAGACGGGGGCAGGGGGAACAGTCAGTACTTC.

The chain carries TRBV18 and TRBJ1-3, with D tentatively TRBD1 (6 bases). The CDR3 covers 14 residues. Trimming shortened V by 0 bases and J by 9 bases, and 12 bases separated the two germline ends. The germline V gene encodes CDR1 KGHSH and CDR2 LQKENI. CDR3 DNA sequence: TGTGCCAGCTCACCACCAGTTATCAGGGGCACCATATATTTT. Translation: CASSPPVIRGTIYF.

There are a few counts of this clone. The chain has TRBV7-2 and TRBJ1-2, with D perhaps TRBD1 (5 bases). This CDR3 has 13 residues. In germline, CDR1 is SGHTA, CDR2 FQGNSA. V lost 4 bases and J 4 bases, leaving 10 bases between the germline ends. The CDR3 protein is CASSSRGSYGYTF. The CDR3 bases are TGTGCCAGCAGCTCTAGGGGTTCCTATGGCTACACCTTC.

This rearrangement joins TRBV27 to TRBJ2-6; D might be TRBD2 (6 bases). The germline V gene encodes CDR1 MNHEY and CDR2 SMNVEV (reference sequence). CDR3 length: 16 amino acids. Trimming took off 4 bases at V and 1 base at J, with 11 bases between the two ends. CDR3 sequence reads: CASSWRASSGANVLTF. The CDR3 DNA follows: TGTGCCAGCAGTTGGAGGGCATCTTCTGGGGCCAACGTCCTGACTTTC.

This clone was recorded only once. The sample holds other DNA sequences that translate to the same CDR3. V is TRBV11-3 and J is TRBJ2-2; D may be TRBD2 (6 bases). Trimming removed 1 base from V and 2 bases from J, with 8 bases in between. Germline V lookup: CDR1 SGHNT, CDR2 YENEEA. The CDR3 spans 15 residues. CDR3 sequence (DNA): TGTGCCAGCAGCTTAGTGGGGGGAAACACCGGGGAGCTGTTTTTT. Encoded protein: CASSLVGGNTGELFF.

V and J are TRBV6-6 and TRBJ2-7, with 7 bases matching TRBD2. V was pared by 11 bases and J by 2 bases, with 12 bases of the junction left unmatched. Germline CDR1 MNHNY, CDR2 SVGAGI (reference sequence). There are 14 residues in the CDR3. CDR3 loop: CAAGEAFGAYEQYF. In DNA form, the CDR3 reads TGTGCCGCGGGAGAGGCTTTTGGAGCCTACGAGCAGTACTTC.

The gene calls are TRBV18 and TRBJ2-7, with D perhaps TRBD2 (6 bases). Germline V gene sequence: CDR1 KGHSH, CDR2 LQKENI. CDR3 length equals 14 residues. V was pared by 2 bases and J by 4 bases, with 12 bases between. The CDR3 spells CASSPGTRSYEQYF. DNA for the CDR3: TGTGCCAGCTCACCAGGGACTCGTTCGTACGAGCAGTACTTC.

As for this clone: This sample also contains other DNA sequences that code for the same CDR3. V and J are TRBV21-1 and TRBJ2-5; the DNA was not compared with TRBD2, the D call given in the table. TRBV21-1 is designated a pseudogene. The CDR3 is 15 amino acids. The CDR3 region is CATAGLAGDGETQYF. DNA of the CDR3: TGTGCCACCGCTGGACTAGCGGGAGATGGTGAGACCCAGTACTTC.